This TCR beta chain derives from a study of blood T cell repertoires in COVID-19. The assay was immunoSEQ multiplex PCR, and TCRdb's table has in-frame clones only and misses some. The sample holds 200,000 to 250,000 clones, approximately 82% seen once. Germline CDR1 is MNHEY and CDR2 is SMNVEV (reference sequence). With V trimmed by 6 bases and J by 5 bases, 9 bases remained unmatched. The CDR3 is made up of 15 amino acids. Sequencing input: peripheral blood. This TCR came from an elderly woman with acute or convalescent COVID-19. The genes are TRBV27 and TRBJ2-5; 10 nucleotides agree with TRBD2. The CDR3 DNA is TGTGCCAGCAGCCCCGGACTAGCGGTCCGGGAGACCCAGTACTTC. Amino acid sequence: CASSPGLAVRETQYF.